This T cell receptor (beta chain) stems from a study of T cells in Graves' hyperthyroidism and ophthalmopathy. Graves' hyperthyroidism without ophthalmopathy progression within 18 months was termed stable. Patients aged 18 to 65 had newly diagnosed hyperthyroidism of under 2 months' duration. Diagnoses were made from clinical symptoms, serum measures (thyroxine and TRAb), thyroid ultrasound and orbital computed tomography. The investigators amplified TCR beta CDR3 regions from RNA transcripts. A first-round RT-PCR of the TCR CDR3 used the HTBI primer set. TCRdb called the multiplex PCR reads again in MiXCR, with one record for every CDR3 protein. The table includes roughly 700,000 distinct CDR3 sequences, around a third detected once. A note on this clonotype: One end of the junction fails to match germline, which may point to a read error.

The source of this sequence is a woman between 35 and 50 years old with Graves' hyperthyroidism. Sequences were obtained from blood.

The CDR3 DNA follows: TGTGCCACGAGTGTCGCGGGCGGTACCTATGGCTACACCTTC. It encodes CATSVAGGTYGYTF. This chain uses TRBV24-1 with TRBJ1-2; D is unclear. CDR3 length equals 14 residues. Germline V gives CDR1 KGHDR, CDR2 SFDVKD.